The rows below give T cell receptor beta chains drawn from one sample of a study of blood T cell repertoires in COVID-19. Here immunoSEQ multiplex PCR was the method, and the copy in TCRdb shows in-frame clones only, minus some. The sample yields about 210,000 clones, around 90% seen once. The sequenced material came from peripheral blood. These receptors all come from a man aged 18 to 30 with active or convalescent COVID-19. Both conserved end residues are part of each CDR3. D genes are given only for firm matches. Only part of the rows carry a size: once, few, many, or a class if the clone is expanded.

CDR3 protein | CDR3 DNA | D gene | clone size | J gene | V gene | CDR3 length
CAISESQSSLYF | TGTGCCATCAGTGAGTCCCAATCGAGCCTGTACTTC | NA | NA | TRBJ2-7 | TRBV10-3 | 12
CASRLGLRVGTSGRKYEQYF | TGTGCAAGTCGCTTAGGCCTCCGAGTAGGGACTAGCGGGAGGAAGTACGAGCAGTACTTC | NA | NA | TRBJ2-7 | TRBV12-2 | 20
CASSYLRYEQYF | TGTGCCAGCAGTTACTTGAGGTACGAGCAGTACTTC | NA | NA | TRBJ2-7 | TRBV6-6 | 12
CASSLDIPGESTQYF | TGTGCCAGCAGCTTAGATATTCCGGGGGAGTCCACCCAGTACTTC | NA | NA | TRBJ2-5 | TRBV7-6 | 15
CASSQAGARGYTF | TGTGCCAGCAGCCAAGCGGGAGCTCGGGGCTACACCTTC | NA | NA | TRBJ1-2 | TRBV14 | 13
CATSRDRKASEQYF | TGTGCCACTTCTCGGGACAGGAAGGCGAGCGAGCAGTACTTC | TRBD1 | NA | TRBJ2-7 | TRBV15 | 14
CASSLDLTFNEQFF | TGTGCCAGCAGCTTAGACCTGACTTTCAATGAGCAGTTCTTC | NA | NA | TRBJ2-1 | TRBV7-9 | 14
CASSSTTSGIPGSYNEQFF | TGTGCCAGCAGCTCCACGACTAGCGGGATACCAGGCTCCTACAATGAGCAGTTCTTC | TRBD2 | NA | TRBJ2-1 | TRBV7-8 | 19
CASSLGPLAGGRADIQYF | TGTGCCAGCAGCTTGGGCCCGCTAGCGGGAGGGCGAGCAGACATTCAGTACTTC | TRBD2 | NA | TRBJ2-4 | TRBV5-6 | 18
CASSLPSGRNTGELFF | TGTGCCAGCAGTTTACCTAGCGGGAGAAACACCGGGGAGCTGTTTTTT | TRBD2 | NA | TRBJ2-2 | TRBV27 | 16
CASSSGHVSYEQYF | TGTGCCAGCAGTTCAGGACATGTCTCCTACGAGCAGTACTTC | NA | NA | TRBJ2-7 | TRBV6-2/TRBV6-3 | 14
CASSIDSGLAGSGEQFF | TGTGCCAGTAGTATAGACTCGGGACTAGCGGGATCTGGGGAGCAGTTCTTC | TRBD2 | NA | TRBJ2-1 | TRBV19 | 17
CASSLWAGTDTQYF | TGTGCCAGCAGCTTATGGGCAGGCACAGATACGCAGTATTTT | NA | NA | TRBJ2-3 | TRBV7-8 | 14
CASSQMTGYEQYF | TGCGCCAGCAGCCAAATGACAGGCTACGAGCAGTACTTC | NA | once | TRBJ2-7 | TRBV4-3 | 13
CASSHRGQGDEKLFF | TGTGCCAGCAGCCACAGGGGACAGGGGGATGAAAAACTGTTTTTT | TRBD1 | NA | TRBJ1-4 | TRBV28 | 15
CASSRTGGGTEAFF | TGTGCCAGCAGTCGGACAGGGGGTGGAACTGAAGCTTTCTTT | TRBD1 | NA | TRBJ1-1 | TRBV28 | 14
CASSTAGAGNYGYTF | TGTGCCAGCAGTACCGCGGGGGCGGGTAACTATGGCTACACCTTC | NA | NA | TRBJ1-2 | TRBV28 | 15
CASSSTPYYEQYF | TGCGCCAGCAGCTCCACTCCCTACTACGAGCAGTACTTC | NA | NA | TRBJ2-7 | TRBV5-1 | 13
CASSRDRGWAGELFF | TGTGCCAGCAGCCGCGACAGGGGTTGGGCTGGGGAGCTGTTTTTT | TRBD1 | NA | TRBJ2-2 | TRBV7-8 | 15
CASSQQSPTDTQYF | TGCGCCAGCAGCCAGCAGTCCCCCACAGATACGCAGTATTTT | NA | NA | TRBJ2-3 | TRBV4-1 | 14
CASSAPGSSGNTIYF | TGTGCCAGCAGTGCTCCCGGGAGCTCTGGAAACACCATATATTTT | NA | NA | TRBJ1-3 | TRBV25-1 | 15
CASSQFPREGKGYGYTF | TGCGCCAGCAGCCAATTCCCAAGGGAGGGAAAGGGCTATGGCTACACCTTC | NA | NA | TRBJ1-2 | TRBV4-1 | 17
CASSLGTGYEQYF | TGTGCCAGCAGTTTGGGAACAGGGTACGAGCAGTACTTC | NA | NA | TRBJ2-7 | TRBV12-3/TRBV12-4 | 13
CASSLDGDSNQPQHF | TGCGCCAGCAGCCTTGACGGAGATAGCAATCAGCCCCAGCATTTT | NA | NA | TRBJ1-5 | TRBV5-1 | 15
CSARDVPIQYF | TGCAGTGCTAGAGATGTTCCTATTCAGTATTTT | NA | NA | TRBJ2-3 | TRBV20-1 | 11
CASSASSYGNEQFF | TGCGCCAGCAGCGCCAGTTCTTACGGGAATGAGCAGTTCTTC | NA | NA | TRBJ2-1 | TRBV5-1 | 14
CSASSGSSYNEQFF | TGCAGTGCTAGTAGCGGCAGCTCCTACAATGAGCAGTTCTTC | NA | NA | TRBJ2-1 | TRBV20-1 | 14
CASSERVDTEAFF | TGTGCCAGCAGTGAGAGGGTTGACACTGAAGCTTTCTTT | NA | once | TRBJ1-1 | TRBV2 | 13
CASSLRGHPMNTEAFF | TGTGCCAGCAGTTTAAGGGGGCACCCTATGAACACTGAAGCTTTCTTT | TRBD1 | NA | TRBJ1-1 | TRBV6-5 | 16
CASSLDGGRQPQHF | TGTGCCAGCAGCTTGGATGGGGGCAGACAGCCCCAGCATTTT | NA | NA | TRBJ1-5 | TRBV5-6 | 14
CASRESYNSPLHF | TGTGCCAGCAGGGAGTCCTATAATTCACCCCTCCACTTT | NA | NA | TRBJ1-6 | TRBV6-5 | 13
CASSPGLGGYEQYF | TGTGCCAGTAGTCCAGGACTGGGGGGCTACGAGCAGTACTTC | NA | NA | TRBJ2-7 | TRBV19 | 14
CASRLSVGRGTEAFF | TGTGCCAGCAGGCTTAGTGTGGGCAGGGGAACTGAAGCTTTCTTT | NA | NA | TRBJ1-1 | TRBV7-8 | 15